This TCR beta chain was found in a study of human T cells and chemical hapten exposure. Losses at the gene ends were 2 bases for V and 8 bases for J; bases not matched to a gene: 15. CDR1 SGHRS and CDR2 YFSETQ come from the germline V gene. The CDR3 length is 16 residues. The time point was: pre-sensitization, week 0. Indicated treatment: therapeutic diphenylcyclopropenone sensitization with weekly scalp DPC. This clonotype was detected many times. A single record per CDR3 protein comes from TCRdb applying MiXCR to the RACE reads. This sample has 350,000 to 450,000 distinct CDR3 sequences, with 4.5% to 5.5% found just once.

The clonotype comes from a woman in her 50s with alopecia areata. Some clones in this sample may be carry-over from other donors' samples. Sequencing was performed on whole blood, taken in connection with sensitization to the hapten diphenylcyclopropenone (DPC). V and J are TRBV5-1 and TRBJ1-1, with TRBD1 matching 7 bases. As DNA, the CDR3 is TGCGCCAGCAGCTTAACTCAGATAACAGGGGCCGAGGAAGCTTTCTTT. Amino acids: CASSLTQITGAEEAFF.